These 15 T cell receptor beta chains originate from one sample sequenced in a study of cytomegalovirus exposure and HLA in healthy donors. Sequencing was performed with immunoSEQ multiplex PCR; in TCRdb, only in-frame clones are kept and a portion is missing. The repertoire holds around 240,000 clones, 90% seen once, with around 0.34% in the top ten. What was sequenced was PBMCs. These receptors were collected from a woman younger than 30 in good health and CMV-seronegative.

CDR3 loop: CASSLGRGNTEAFF. As DNA, the CDR3 is TGTGCCAGCAGCTTAGGTAGGGGGAACACTGAAGCTTTCTTT. The chain couples TRBV13 to TRBJ1-1; possibly TRBD1 for D (5 bases). V lost 0 bases, J lost 1 base, and 6 bases lay in between. Germline loops: CDR1 PRHDT, CDR2 FYEKMQ (reference sequence). The CDR3 sequence is 14 residues long.

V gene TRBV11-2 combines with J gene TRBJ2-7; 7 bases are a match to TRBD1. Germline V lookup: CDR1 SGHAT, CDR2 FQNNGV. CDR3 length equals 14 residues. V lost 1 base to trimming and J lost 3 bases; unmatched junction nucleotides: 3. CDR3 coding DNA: TGTGCCAGCAGCTTAGGACAGGGCTTCTACGAGCAGTACGTC. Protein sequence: CASSLGQGFYEQYV.

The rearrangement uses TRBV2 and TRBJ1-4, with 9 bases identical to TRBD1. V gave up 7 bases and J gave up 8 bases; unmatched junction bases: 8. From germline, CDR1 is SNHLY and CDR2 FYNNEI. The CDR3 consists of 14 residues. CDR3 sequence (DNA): TGTGCCAGCACCCCGGGACAGGGAAGCGAAAAACTGTTTTTT. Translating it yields CASTPGQGSEKLFF.

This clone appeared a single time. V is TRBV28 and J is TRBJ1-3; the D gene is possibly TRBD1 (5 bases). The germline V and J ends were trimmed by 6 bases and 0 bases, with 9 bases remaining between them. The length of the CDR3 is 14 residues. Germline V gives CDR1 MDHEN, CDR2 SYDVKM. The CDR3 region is CASSPGGSGNTIYF. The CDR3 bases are TGTGCCAGCAGCCCGGGGGGCTCTGGAAACACCATATATTTT.

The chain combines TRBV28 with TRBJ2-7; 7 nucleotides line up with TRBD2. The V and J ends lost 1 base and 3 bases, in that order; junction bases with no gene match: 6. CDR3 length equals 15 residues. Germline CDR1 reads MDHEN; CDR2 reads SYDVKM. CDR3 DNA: TGTGCCAGCAGTTTATCAAGCGGGGTATACTACGAGCAGTACTTC. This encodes CASSLSSGVYYEQYF.

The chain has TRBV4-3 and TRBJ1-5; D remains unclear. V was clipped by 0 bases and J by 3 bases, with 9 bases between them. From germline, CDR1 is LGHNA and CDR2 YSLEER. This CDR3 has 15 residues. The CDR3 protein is CASSQDGRANQPQHF. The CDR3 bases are TGCGCCAGCAGCCAAGATGGGAGGGCCAATCAGCCCCAGCATTTT.

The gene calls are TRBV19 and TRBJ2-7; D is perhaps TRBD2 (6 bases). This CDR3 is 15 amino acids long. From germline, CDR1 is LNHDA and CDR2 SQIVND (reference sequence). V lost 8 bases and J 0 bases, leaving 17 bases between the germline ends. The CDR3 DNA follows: TGTGCCAGTTCGAGAGGGACTTCCAGCTCCTACGAGCAGTACTTC. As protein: CASSRGTSSSYEQYF.

The chain's CDR3 is CASSRTSSRTDTQYF. CDR3 nucleotides: TGTGCCAGCTCACGGACTAGCTCCCGCACAGATACGCAGTATTTT. The chain has TRBV18 and TRBJ2-3, with 8 bases aligning to TRBD2. The V gene end was trimmed by 4 bases and the J gene end by 1 base; junction bases not matched to a gene: 4. Germline V gives CDR1 KGHSH, CDR2 LQKENI. This CDR3 contains 15 residues.

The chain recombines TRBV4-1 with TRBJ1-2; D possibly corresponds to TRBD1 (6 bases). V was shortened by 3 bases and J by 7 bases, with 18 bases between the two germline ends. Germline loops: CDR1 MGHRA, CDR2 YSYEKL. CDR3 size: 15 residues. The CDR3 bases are TGCGCCAGCAGCCAGGAGGGGGGGGGAGAAATTGGCTACACCTTC. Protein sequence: CASSQEGGGEIGYTF.

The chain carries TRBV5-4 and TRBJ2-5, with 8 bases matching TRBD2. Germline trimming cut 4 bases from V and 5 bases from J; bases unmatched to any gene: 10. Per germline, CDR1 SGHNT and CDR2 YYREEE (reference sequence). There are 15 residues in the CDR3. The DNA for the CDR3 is TGTGCCAGCAGCCCCACTAGCGGCCGCGGGGAGACCCAGTACTTC. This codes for CASSPTSGRGETQYF. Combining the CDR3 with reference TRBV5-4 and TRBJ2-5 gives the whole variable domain ETGVTQSPTHLIKTRGQQVTLRCSSQSGHNTVSWYQQALGQGPQFIFQYYREEENGRGNFPPRFSGLQFPNYSSELNVNALELDDSALYLCASSPTSGRGETQYFGPGTRLLVL.

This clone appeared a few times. The CDR3 sequence: CASTPEAWTENSPLHF. In nucleotides, the CDR3 is TGTGCCAGTACGCCCGAAGCGTGGACAGAGAATTCACCCCTCCACTTT. J is TRBJ1-6 and V is TRBV2; possible D gene TRBD1, 6 bases. This CDR3 spans 16 amino acids. CDR1 and CDR2 (germline): SNHLY, FYNNEI. V dropped 9 bases and J dropped 7 bases, with 22 bases sitting between them.

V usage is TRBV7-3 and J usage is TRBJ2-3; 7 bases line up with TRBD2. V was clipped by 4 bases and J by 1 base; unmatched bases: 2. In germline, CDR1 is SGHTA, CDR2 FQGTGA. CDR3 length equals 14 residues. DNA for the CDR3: TGTGCCAGCAGCTCGAGCGGGGGCACAGATACGCAGTATTTT. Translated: CASSSSGGTDTQYF.

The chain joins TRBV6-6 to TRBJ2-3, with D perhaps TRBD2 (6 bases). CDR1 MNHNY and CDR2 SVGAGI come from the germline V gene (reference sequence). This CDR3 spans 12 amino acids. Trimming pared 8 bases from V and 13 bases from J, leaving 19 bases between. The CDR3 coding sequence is TGTGCCAGCGTAGGAGGGGCACCTAACGAGTATTTT. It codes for CASVGGAPNEYF.

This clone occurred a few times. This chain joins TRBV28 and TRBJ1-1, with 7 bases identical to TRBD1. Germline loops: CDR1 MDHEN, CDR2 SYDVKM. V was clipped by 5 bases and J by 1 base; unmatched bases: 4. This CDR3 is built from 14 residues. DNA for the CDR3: TGTGCCAGCAGTCTAACAGGGGAGAACACTGAAGCTTTCTTT. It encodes CASSLTGENTEAFF.

The CDR3 DNA follows: TGTGCCAGTAGTACGACAGGGTGGAACTATGGCTACACCTTC. It codes for CASSTTGWNYGYTF. This chain connects TRBV19 to TRBJ1-2; 7 bases are shared with TRBD1. The CDR3 is 14 amino acids. Germline V CDR1 and CDR2: LNHDA, SQIVND (reference sequence). The J segment lost 2 bases and the V segment lost 4 bases, leaving 4 bases of the junction unmatched.